The source of this T cell receptor (beta chain) is a study of blood T cell repertoires in COVID-19. Generated by immunoSEQ multiplex PCR, the TCRdb table keeps only in-frame clones and is missing some. The sample carries around 230,000 clones, approximately 81% recorded once. Germline lookup yields CDR1 SNHLY and CDR2 FYNNEI. V lost 2 bases to trimming and J lost 7 bases, with 15 bases between them. The CDR3 spans 15 residues. The material sequenced was peripheral blood. The sequence derives from a woman aged 80 or over with acute or convalescent COVID-19. The chain is built from TRBV2 and TRBJ2-1; maybe TRBD2 (6 bases). The DNA of the CDR3 is TGTGCCAGCAGTGAACTAAGGACGGGGAGGAATGAGCAGTTCTTC. It translates to CASSELRTGRNEQFF.